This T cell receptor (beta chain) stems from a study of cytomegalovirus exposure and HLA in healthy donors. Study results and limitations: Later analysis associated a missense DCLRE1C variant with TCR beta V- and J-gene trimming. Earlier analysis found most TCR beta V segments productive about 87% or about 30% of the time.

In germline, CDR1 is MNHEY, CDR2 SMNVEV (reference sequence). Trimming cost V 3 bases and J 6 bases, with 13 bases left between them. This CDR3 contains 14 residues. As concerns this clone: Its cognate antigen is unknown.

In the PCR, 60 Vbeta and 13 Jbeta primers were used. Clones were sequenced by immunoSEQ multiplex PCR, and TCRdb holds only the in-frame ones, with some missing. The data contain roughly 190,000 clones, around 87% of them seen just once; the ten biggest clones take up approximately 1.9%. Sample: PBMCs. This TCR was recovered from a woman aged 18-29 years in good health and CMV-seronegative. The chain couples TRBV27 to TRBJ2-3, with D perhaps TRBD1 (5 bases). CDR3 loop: CASSLLQGRDTQYF. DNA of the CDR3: TGTGCCAGCAGTTTGCTTCAGGGTAGGGATACGCAGTATTTT.